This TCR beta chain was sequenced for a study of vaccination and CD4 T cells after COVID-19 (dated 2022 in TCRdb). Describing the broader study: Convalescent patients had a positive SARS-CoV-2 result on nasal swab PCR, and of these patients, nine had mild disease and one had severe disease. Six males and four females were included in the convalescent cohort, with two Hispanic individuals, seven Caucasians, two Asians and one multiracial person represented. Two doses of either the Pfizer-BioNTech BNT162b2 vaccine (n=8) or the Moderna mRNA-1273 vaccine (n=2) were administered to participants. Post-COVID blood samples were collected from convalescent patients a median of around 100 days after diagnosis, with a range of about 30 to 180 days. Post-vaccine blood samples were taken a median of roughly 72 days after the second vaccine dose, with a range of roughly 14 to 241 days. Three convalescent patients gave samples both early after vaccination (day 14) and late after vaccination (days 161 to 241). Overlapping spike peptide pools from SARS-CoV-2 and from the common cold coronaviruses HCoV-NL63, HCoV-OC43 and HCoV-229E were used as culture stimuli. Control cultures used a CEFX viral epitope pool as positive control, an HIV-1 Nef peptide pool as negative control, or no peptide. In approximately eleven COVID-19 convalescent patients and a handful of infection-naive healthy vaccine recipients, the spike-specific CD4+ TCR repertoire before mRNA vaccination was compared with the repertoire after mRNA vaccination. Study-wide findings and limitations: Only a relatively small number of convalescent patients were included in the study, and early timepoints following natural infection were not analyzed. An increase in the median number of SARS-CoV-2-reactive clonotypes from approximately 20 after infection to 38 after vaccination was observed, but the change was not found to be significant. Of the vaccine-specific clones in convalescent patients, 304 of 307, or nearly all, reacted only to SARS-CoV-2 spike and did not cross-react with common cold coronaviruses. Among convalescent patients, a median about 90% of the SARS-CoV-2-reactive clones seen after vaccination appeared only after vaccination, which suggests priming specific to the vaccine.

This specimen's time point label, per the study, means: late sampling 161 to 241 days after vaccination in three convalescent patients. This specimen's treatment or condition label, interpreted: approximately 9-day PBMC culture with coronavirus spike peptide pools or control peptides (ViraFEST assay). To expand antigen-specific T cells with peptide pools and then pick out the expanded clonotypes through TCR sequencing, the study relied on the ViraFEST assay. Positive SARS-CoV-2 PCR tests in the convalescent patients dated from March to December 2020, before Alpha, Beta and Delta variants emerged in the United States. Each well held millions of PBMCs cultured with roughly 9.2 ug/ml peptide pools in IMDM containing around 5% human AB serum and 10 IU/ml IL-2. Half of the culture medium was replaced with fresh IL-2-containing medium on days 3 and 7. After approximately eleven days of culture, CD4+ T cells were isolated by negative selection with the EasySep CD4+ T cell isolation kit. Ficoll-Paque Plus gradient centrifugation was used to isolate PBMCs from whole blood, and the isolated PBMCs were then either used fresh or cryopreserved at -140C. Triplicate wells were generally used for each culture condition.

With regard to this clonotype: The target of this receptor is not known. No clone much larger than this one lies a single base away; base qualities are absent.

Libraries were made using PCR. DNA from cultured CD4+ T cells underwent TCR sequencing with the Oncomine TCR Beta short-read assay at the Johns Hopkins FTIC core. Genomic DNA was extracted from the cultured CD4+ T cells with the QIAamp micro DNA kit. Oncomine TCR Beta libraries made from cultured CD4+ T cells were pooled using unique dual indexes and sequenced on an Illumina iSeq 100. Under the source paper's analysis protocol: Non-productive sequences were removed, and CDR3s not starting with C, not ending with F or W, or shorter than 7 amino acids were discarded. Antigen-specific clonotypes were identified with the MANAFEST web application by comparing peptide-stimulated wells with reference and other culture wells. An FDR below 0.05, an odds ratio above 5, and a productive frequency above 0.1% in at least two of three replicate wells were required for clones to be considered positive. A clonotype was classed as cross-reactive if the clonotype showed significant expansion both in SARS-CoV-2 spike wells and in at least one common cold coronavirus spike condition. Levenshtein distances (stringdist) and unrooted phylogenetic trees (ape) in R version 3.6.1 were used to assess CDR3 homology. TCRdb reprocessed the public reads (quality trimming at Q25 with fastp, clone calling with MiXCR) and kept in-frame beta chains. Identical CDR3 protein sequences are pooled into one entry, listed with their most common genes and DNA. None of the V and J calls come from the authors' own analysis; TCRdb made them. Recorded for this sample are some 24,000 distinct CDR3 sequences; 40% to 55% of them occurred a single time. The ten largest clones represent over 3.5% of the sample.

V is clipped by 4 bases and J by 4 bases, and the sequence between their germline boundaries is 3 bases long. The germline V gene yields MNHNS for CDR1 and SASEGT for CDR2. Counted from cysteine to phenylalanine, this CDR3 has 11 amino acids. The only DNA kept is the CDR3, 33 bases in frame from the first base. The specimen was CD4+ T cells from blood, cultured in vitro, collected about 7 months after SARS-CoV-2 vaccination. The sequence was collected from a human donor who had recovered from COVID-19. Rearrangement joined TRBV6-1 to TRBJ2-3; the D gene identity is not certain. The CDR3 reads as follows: CASSGADTQYF. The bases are TGTGCCAGCAGTGGGGCAGATACGCAGTATTTT.